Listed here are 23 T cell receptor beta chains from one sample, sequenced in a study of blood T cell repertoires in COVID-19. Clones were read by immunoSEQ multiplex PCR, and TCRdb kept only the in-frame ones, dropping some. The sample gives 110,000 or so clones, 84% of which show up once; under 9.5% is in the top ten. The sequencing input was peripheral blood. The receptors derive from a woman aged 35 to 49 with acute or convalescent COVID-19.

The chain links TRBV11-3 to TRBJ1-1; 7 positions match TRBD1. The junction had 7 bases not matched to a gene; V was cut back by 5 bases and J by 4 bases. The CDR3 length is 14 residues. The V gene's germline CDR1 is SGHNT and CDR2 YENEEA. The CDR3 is CASSRTGAGTEAFF. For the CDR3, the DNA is TGTGCCAGCAGCCGTACAGGGGCGGGCACTGAAGCTTTCTTT.

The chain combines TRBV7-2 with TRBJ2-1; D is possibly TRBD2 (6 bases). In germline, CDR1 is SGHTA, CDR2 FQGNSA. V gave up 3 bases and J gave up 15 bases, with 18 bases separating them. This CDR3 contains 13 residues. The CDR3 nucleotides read TGTGCCAGCAGCTTGGGAGGAGCCCGTGGGGTGTTCTTC. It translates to CASSLGGARGVFF. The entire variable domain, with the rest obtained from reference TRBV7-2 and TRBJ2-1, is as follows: GAGVSQSPSNKVTEKGKDVELRCDPISGHTALYWYRQSLGQGLEFLIYFQGNSAPDKSGLPSDRFSAERTGGSVSTLTIQRTQQEDSAVYLCASSLGGARGVFFGPGTRLTVL.

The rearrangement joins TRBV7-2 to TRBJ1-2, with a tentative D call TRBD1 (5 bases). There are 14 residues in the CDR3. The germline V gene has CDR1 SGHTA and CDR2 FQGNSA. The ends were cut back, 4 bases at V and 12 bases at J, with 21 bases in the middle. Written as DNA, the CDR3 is TGTGCCAGCAGCTATCAGGGTTGGCGCGGGGTGGACACCTTC. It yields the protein CASSYQGWRGVDTF. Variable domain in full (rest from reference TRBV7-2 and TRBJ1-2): GAGVSQSPSNKVTEKGKDVELRCDPISGHTALYWYRQSLGQGLEFLIYFQGNSAPDKSGLPSDRFSAERTGGSVSTLTIQRTQQEDSAVYLCASSYQGWRGVDTFGSGTRLTVV.

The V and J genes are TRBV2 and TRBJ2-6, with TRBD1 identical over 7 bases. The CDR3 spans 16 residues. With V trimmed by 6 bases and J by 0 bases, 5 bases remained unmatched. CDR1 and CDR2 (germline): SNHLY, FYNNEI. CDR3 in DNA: TGTGCCAGCAGCGGGGACAGCCTCTCTGGGGCCAACGTCCTGACTTTC. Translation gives CASSGDSLSGANVLTF.

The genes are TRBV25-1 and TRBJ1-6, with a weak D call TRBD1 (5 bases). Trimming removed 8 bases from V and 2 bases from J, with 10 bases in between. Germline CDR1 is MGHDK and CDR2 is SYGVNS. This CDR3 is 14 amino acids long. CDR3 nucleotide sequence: TGTGCCAGCGGGCAGGGAACCTATAATTCACCCCTCCACTTT. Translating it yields CASGQGTYNSPLHF.

The CDR3 region has the DNA TGTGCCTGGAGTGTCTCGGGAACTAATGAAAAACTGTTTTTT. This gives the protein CAWSVSGTNEKLFF. The gene calls are TRBV30 and TRBJ1-4; D ambiguous. V lost 0 bases, J lost 1 base, and 6 bases lay in between. The germline gives CDR1 GTSNPN, CDR2 SVGIG (reference sequence). This CDR3 has 14 amino acids.

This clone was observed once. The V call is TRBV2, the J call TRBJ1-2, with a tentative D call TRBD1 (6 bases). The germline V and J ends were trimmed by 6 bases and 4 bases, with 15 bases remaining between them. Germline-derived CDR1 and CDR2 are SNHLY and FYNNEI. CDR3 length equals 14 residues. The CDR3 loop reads CASRSGGRIYGYTF. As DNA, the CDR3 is TGTGCCAGCAGGTCCGGGGGGCGAATCTATGGCTACACCTTC.

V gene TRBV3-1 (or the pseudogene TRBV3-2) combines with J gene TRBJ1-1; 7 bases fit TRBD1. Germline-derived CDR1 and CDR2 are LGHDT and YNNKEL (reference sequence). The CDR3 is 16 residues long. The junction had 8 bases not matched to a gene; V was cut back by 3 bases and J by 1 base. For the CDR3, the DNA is TGTGCCAGCAGCCACCCAGGGGGACAGAAGAACACTGAAGCTTTCTTT. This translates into CASSHPGGQKNTEAFF.

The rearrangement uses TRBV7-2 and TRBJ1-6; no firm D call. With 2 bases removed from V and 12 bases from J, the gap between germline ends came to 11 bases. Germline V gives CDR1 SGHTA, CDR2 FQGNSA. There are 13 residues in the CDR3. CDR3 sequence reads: CASSLPGPQPLHF. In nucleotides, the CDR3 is TGTGCCAGCAGCTTACCAGGCCCCCAACCCCTCCACTTT. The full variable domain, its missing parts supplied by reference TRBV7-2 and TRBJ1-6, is GAGVSQSPSNKVTEKGKDVELRCDPISGHTALYWYRQSLGQGLEFLIYFQGNSAPDKSGLPSDRFSAERTGGSVSTLTIQRTQQEDSAVYLCASSLPGPQPLHFGNGTRLTVT.

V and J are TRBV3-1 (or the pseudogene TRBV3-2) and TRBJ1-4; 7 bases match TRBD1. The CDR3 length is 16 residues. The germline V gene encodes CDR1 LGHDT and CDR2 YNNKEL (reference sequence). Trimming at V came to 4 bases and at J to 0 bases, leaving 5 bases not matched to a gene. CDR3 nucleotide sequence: TGTGCCAGCAGCCTATCGGGGACAGCAACTAATGAAAAACTGTTTTTT. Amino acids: CASSLSGTATNEKLFF.

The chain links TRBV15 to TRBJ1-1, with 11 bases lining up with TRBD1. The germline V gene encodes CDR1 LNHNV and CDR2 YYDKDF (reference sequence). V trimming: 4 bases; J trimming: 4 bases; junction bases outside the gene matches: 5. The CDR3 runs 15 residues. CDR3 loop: CATSNRDRGTTEAFF. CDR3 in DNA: TGTGCCACCAGCAACCGGGACAGGGGGACCACTGAAGCTTTCTTT. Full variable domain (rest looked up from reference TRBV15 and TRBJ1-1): DAMVIQNPRYQVTQFGKPVTLSCSQTLNHNVMYWYQQKSSQAPKLLFHYYDKDFNNEADTPDNFQSRRPNTSFCFLDIRSPGLGDTAMYLCATSNRDRGTTEAFFGQGTRLTVV.

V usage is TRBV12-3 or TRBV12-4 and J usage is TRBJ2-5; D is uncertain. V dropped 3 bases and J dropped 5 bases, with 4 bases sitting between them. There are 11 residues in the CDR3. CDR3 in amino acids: CASSFRETQYF. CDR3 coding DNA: TGTGCCAGCAGTTTCAGGGAGACCCAGTACTTC.

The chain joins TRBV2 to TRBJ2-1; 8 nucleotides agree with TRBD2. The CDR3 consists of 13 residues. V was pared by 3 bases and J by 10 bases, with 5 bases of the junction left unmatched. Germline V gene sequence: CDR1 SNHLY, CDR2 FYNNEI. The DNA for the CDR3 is TGTGCCAGCAGTGACGGGGGGGCGGGAGAGCAGTTCTTC. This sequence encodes CASSDGGAGEQFF.

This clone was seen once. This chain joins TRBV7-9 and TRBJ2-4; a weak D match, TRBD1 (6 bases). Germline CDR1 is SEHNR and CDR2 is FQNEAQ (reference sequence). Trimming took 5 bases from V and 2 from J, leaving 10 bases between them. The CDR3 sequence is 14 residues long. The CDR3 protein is CASSPTGTKNIQYF. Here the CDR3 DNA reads TGTGCCAGCAGCCCCACAGGGACCAAAAACATTCAGTACTTC.

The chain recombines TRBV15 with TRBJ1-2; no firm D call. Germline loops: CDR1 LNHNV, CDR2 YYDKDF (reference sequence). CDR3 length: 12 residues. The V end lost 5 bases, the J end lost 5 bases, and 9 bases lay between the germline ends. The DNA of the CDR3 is TGTGCCACCAGCGAGTTCGCGTATGGCTACACCTTC. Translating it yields CATSEFAYGYTF.

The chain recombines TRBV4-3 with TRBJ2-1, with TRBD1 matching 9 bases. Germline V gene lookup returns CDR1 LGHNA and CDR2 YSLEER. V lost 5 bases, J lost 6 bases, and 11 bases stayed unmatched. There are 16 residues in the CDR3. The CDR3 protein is CASSVNRGLAPNEQFF. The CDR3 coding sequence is TGCGCCAGCAGCGTGAACAGGGGGCTGGCCCCCAATGAGCAGTTCTTC.

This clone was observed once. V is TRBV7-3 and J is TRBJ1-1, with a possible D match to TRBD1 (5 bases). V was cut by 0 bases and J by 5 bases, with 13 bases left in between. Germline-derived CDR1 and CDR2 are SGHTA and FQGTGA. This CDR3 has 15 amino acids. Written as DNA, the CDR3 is TGTGCCAGCAGCTTAACGGGGCAGGGTGTAACTGAAGCTTTCTTT. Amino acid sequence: CASSLTGQGVTEAFF.

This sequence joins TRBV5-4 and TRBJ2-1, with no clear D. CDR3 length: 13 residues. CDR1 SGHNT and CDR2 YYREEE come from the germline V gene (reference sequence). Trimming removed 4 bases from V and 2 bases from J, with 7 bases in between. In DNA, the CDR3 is TGTGCCAGCAGCGAAAGCCCCTACAATGAGCAGTTCTTC. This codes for CASSESPYNEQFF.

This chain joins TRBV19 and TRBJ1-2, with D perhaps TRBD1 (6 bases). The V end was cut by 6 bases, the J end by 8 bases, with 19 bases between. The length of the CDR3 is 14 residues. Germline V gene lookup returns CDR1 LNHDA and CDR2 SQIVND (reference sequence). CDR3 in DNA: TGTGCCAGTAGCGAGGCAGGGGCTATGAGGGGCTACACCTTC. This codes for CASSEAGAMRGYTF.

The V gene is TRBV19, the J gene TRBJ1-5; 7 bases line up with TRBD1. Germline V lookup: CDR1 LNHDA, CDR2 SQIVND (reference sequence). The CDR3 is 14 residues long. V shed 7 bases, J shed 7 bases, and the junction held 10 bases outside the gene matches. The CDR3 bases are TGTGCCAGTAACGAGAGGGGGCCGGAACAGCCCCAGCATTTT. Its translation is CASNERGPEQPQHF.

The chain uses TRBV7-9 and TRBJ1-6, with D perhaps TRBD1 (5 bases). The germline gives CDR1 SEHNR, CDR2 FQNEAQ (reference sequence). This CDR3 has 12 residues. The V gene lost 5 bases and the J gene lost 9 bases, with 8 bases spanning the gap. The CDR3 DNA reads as TGTGCCAGCAGCGACAGCTCTTCACCCCTCCACTTT. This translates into CASSDSSSPLHF. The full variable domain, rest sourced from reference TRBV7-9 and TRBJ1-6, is DTGVSQNPRHKITKRGQNVTFRCDPISEHNRLYWYRQTLGQGPEFLTYFQNEAQLEKSRLLSDRFSAERPKGSFSTLEIQRTEQGDSAMYLCASSDSSSPLHFGNGTRLTVT.

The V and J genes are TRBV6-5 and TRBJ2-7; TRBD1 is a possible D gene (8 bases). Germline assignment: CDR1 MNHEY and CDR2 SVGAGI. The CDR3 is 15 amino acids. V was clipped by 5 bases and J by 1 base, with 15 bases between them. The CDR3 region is CASSIQGGGSYEQYF. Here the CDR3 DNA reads TGTGCCAGCAGTATACAGGGGGGAGGGTCCTACGAGCAGTACTTC.

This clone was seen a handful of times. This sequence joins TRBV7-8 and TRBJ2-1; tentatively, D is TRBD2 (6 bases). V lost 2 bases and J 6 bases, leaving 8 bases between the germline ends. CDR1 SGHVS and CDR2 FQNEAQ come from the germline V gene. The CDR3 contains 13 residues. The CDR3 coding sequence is TGTGCCAGCAGCTTAAAGCGGGCCAATGAGCAGTTCTTC. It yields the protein CASSLKRANEQFF.